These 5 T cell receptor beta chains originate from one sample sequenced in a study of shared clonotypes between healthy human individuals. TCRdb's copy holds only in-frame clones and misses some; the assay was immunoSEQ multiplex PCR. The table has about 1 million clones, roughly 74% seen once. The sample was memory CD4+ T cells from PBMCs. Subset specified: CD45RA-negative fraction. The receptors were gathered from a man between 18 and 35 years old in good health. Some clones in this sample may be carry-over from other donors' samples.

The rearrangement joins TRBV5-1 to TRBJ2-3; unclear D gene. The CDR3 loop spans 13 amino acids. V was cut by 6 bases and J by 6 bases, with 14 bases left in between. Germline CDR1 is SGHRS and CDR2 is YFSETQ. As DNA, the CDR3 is TGCGCCAGCAAACTGAGCCTAACGGATACGCAGTATTTT. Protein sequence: CASKLSLTDTQYF.

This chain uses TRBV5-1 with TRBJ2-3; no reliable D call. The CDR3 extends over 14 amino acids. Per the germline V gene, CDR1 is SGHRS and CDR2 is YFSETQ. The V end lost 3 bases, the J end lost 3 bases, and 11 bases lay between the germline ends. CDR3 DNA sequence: TGCGCCAGCAGCTCCCGGTATGGGACAGATACGCAGTATTTT. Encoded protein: CASSSRYGTDTQYF.

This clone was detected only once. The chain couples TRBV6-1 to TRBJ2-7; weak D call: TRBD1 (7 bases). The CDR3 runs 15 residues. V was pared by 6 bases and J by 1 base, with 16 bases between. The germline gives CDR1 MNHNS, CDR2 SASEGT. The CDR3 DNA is TGTGCCAGCAGCCCGCGGGACAGCCCATCCTACGAGCAGTACTTC. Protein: CASSPRDSPSYEQYF.

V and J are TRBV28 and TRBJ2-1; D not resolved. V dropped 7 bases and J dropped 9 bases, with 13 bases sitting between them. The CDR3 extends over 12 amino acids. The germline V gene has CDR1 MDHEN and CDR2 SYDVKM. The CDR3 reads CASTDRWGEQFF. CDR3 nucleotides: TGTGCCAGCACCGATCGATGGGGTGAGCAGTTCTTC.

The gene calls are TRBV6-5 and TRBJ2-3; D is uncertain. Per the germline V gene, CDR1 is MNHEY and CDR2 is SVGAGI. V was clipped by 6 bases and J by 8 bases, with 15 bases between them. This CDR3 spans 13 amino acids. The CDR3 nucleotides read TGTGCCAGCAGCCAGGACCAATACCGTACGCAGTATTTT. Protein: CASSQDQYRTQYF.